The T cell receptor beta chain described here comes from a study of cytomegalovirus exposure and HLA in healthy donors. To note about this clone: Its antigen is undetermined.

The CDR3 covers 13 residues. Germline V gene lookup returns CDR1 MDHEN and CDR2 SYDVKM. The V end lost 3 bases, the J end lost 2 bases, and 2 bases lay between the germline ends. 60 Vbeta and 13 Jbeta primers were used in PCR. Generated by immunoSEQ multiplex PCR, the TCRdb table keeps only in-frame clones and is missing some. The sample has about 150,000 clones, over 75% seen once. Donors counted as nominally healthy when sampled, yet unrecorded immune exposures were likely. Study-wide results and limits: Most CMV-associated TCR beta chains were later found to appear HLA-restricted.

This TCR was recovered from a man aged 30 to 45 in good health and CMV-seropositive. The sample taken for sequencing was PBMCs. V is TRBV28 and J is TRBJ2-6; D is unresolved. The CDR3: CASSFAGANVLTF. Here the CDR3 DNA reads TGTGCCAGCAGTTTCGCTGGGGCCAACGTCCTGACTTTC. Using reference TRBV28 and TRBJ2-6 for the parts outside the CDR3, the full variable domain is DVKVTQSSRYLVKRTGEKVFLECVQDMDHENMFWYRQDPGLGLRLIYFSYDVKMKEKGDIPEGYSVSREKKERFSLILESASTNQTSMYLCASSFAGANVLTFGAGSRLTVL.